The next 17 T cell receptor beta chains were all read from a single sample in a study of monozygotic twins with inflammatory bowel disease. TCRdb re-called the 5' RACE reads, yielding one record per CDR3 amino acid sequence without DNA. The sample includes 200,000 to 250,000 distinct CDR3 sequences. Sequencing was done on a sample of blood. The receptors were sampled from a human donor with ulcerative colitis or Crohn's disease, or a healthy co-twin of an affected twin (not recorded which).

The rearrangement uses TRBV20-1 and TRBJ2-5; TCRdb's D gene call, TRBD1, goes unchecked for lack of DNA. CDR1 DFQATT and CDR2 SNEGSKA come from the germline V gene (reference sequence). The CDR3 length is 14 residues. The CDR3 loop reads CSASGQGWQETQYF.

The CDR3 reads CATKTGLAGEETQYF. The V call is TRBV7-6, the J call TRBJ2-5; TCRdb calls TRBD2, which cannot be checked without DNA. The CDR3 runs to 15 residues. Germline V gene lookup returns CDR1 SGHVS and CDR2 FNYEAQ.

This rearrangement joins TRBV7-8 to TRBJ2-6; there is no DNA to check the TCRdb D call of TRBD2. In germline, CDR1 is SGHVS, CDR2 FQNEAQ. This CDR3 has 19 amino acids. The CDR3 sequence: CASSLRDSSASSGANVLTF.

The chain employs TRBV5-1 and TRBJ1-2; the TCRdb D gene call, TRBD1, has no DNA to confirm it. CDR1 is SGHRS and CDR2 is YFSETQ in the germline V gene. This CDR3 is built from 15 residues. The CDR3 reads CASSLEGHPFGGYTF.

The chain links TRBV7-8 to TRBJ2-2; TCRdb's assignment of TRBD2 cannot be checked, as there is no DNA. The CDR3 is 16 amino acids. From germline, CDR1 is SGHVS and CDR2 FQNEAQ. This CDR3 is CASSQLAGAGTGELFF.

The J gene is TRBJ2-7, the V gene TRBV6-2 or TRBV6-3; checking the TCRdb D call of TRBD2 is not possible without DNA. CDR3 length: 14 residues. Germline-derived CDR1 and CDR2 are MNHEY and SVGEGT. The CDR3 reads CASSRLEGSYEQYF.

The chain is built from TRBV12-3 or TRBV12-4 and TRBJ2-2; there is no DNA to check the TCRdb D call of TRBD1. The CDR3 is 14 amino acids. The CDR3: CASSDRVGTGELFF.

The chain carries TRBV18 and TRBJ2-7. The germline gives CDR1 KGHSH, CDR2 LQKENI. This CDR3 contains 12 residues. The CDR3 region is CASSEFSYEQYF.

CDR3 in amino acids: CASRRASLRSGNTIYF. The V and J genes are TRBV12-3 or TRBV12-4 and TRBJ1-3. The CDR3 has 16 amino acids.

The gene calls are TRBV18 and TRBJ2-5. Germline CDR1 is KGHSH and CDR2 is LQKENI. CDR3 length equals 13 residues. CDR3 loop: CASSPGIGETQYF.

The rearrangement links TRBV12-3 or TRBV12-4 to TRBJ1-3. CDR3 length equals 12 residues. CDR3 region: CASSLRGNTIYF.

The J gene is TRBJ2-7, the V gene TRBV5-6; there is no DNA to check the TCRdb D call of TRBD1. The CDR3 totals 14 residues. Germline V gene sequence: CDR1 SGHDT, CDR2 YYEEEE. The CDR3 reads CASSLGDRVNEQYF.

This CDR3 reads CASSLAGQEKNYGYTF. The V call is TRBV7-9, the J call TRBJ1-2; TCRdb picks TRBD1, but there is no DNA to check that call. Per the germline V gene, CDR1 is SEHNR and CDR2 is FQNEAQ (reference sequence). There are 16 residues in the CDR3.

The rearrangement links TRBV19 to TRBJ1-1; there is no DNA to check the TCRdb D call of TRBD1. The germline V gene has CDR1 LNHDA and CDR2 SQIVND (reference sequence). The CDR3 length is 14 residues. CDR3 region: CASNSGTLPMEAFF.

The CDR3 is CASSSTRGTETQYF. The rearrangement links TRBV12-3 or TRBV12-4 to TRBJ2-5; with no DNA, the TCRdb D assignment of TRBD1 cannot be verified. CDR3 size: 14 residues.

This chain uses TRBV19 with TRBJ1-4; TCRdb's D call of TRBD1 is untestable without DNA. Germline V gene lookup returns CDR1 LNHDA and CDR2 SQIVND (reference sequence). This CDR3 has 15 residues. The CDR3 loop is CASSAGGGAWEKLFF.

The chain recombines TRBV5-4 with TRBJ1-1. The CDR3 runs to 13 residues. CDR1 is SGHNT, CDR2 YYREEE, per germline (reference sequence). The CDR3 region is CASRPYWNTEAFF.